This T cell receptor beta chain was obtained from a study of T cell repertoires in aging, cancer and after chemotherapy. Background on the study: Donors were grouped into six age bands spanning 30 or younger through 70 or older. Glioblastoma patients receiving temozolomide-based therapy gave paired samples before and after chemotherapy.

The template was genomic DNA from peripheral blood, not RNA. Comments on this clonotype: The target antigen is unknown. Being one base from a much bigger clone, this may be a read error.

Study observations and caveats: Median generation probability rose over the chemotherapy interval in each cancer cohort, suggesting rebound thymic output. Compared with age-matched healthy donors, untreated hematological or solid cancer patients showed higher blood TCR clonality.

Germline V gene data show CDR1 as SQVTM and CDR2 as ANQGSEA. CDR3 length: 11 amino acids. Rearranged V-D-J TRB sequences were amplified with a mixed TRB-A/B primer pool. In TCRdb, the multiplex PCR reads were re-called with MiXCR into one record per CDR3 protein. Of around 2,400 distinct CDR3 sequences listed, roughly a third are singletons. The chain has TRBV29-1 and TRBJ2-3; no reliable D call. The source of this sequence is a human donor with a solid tumor. The sample was blood. CDR3 nucleotides: TGCAGCGTTTATAGCACAGATACGAAGTATTTT. Translating it yields CSVYSTDTKYF.